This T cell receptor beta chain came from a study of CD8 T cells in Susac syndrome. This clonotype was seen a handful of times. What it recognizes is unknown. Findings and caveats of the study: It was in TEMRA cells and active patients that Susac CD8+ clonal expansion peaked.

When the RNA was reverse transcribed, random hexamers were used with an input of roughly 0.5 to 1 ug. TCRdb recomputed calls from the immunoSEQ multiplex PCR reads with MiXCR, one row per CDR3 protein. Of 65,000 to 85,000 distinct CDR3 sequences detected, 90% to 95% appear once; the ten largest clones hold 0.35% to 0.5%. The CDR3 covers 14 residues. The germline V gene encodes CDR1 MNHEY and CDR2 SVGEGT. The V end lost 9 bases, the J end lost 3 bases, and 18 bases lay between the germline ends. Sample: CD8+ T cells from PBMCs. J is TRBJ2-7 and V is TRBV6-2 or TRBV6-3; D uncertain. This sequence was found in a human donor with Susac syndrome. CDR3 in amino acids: CASESASEDYEQYF. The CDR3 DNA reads TGTGCCAGTGAATCGGCCTCAGAAGACTACGAGCAGTACTTC.